Given below is one TCR beta chain in context. Under the authors' procedure: Scientists estimated how many nucleated cells there were by amplifying reference gene primers. Assay: immunoSEQ multiplex PCR; the TCRdb copy retains only in-frame clones and omits some. V and J calls and clone size are copied from that table; D and trimming were computed from the DNA. This table has more than 65,000 clones, about 80% appearing once. The data originate from a study of blood T cell repertoires in COVID-19. Study-wide context: Whether acute or convalescent, the COVID-19 samples came from the United States, Italy and Spain. PBMCs, B-cell-depleted T cells, or T cells provided the cDNA or gDNA that made up the material.

Trimming pared 3 bases from V and 0 bases from J, leaving 8 bases between. The CDR3 sequence is 13 residues long. Germline CDR1 DFQATT, CDR2 SNEGSKA (reference sequence). The chain employs TRBV20-1 and TRBJ1-2; no clear D gene. Source material: peripheral blood. The origin of this receptor is a woman of 80 years or more with acute or convalescent COVID-19. DNA of the CDR3: TGCAGTGCTAGTCACGCAGCTAACTATGGCTACACCTTC. Amino acids: CSASHAANYGYTF.